Below, 18 T cell receptor beta chains from the same sample are listed, as sequenced in a study of CD8 T cells in ankylosing spondylitis. Study findings and constraints: Ankylosing spondylitis blood appeared to be characterized by a TCR beta motif of 8 or 9 highly homologous variants.

Their specific antigens are unknown. One entry per CDR3 protein, called by TCRdb with MiXCR from the 5' RACE reads. This sample has over 700,000 distinct CDR3 sequences, with around 19% found just once. Sequenced input: blood, either unsorted or a sorted T cell fraction (not recorded which). These receptors originate from a male donor with ankylosing spondylitis.

J is TRBJ1-5 and V is TRBV27; 7 positions match TRBD1. The CDR3 runs to 15 residues. V shed 6 bases and J 0 bases; nucleotides not matched to a gene: 5. Per the germline V gene, CDR1 is MNHEY and CDR2 is SMNVEV (reference sequence). CDR3 in amino acids: CASRPRGGSNQPQHF. In DNA form, the CDR3 reads TGTGCCAGCAGGCCCAGGGGGGGTAGCAATCAGCCCCAGCATTTT.

The rearrangement links TRBV5-6 to TRBJ2-1, with D hard to call. Germline CDR1 and CDR2: SGHDT and YYEEEE. The CDR3 totals 13 residues. Trimming pared 3 bases from V and 5 bases from J, leaving 9 bases between. The CDR3 region has the DNA TGTGCCAGCAGCTCCCGAGCCCACAATGAGCAGTTCTTC. Its translation: CASSSRAHNEQFF. Looking up the rest from reference TRBV5-6 and TRBJ2-1 gives the full variable domain: DAGVTQSPTHLIKTRGQQVTLRCSPKSGHDTVSWYQQALGQGPQFIFQYYEEEERQRGNFPDRFSGHQFPNYSSELNVNALLLGDSALYLCASSSRAHNEQFFGPGTRLTVL.

V usage is TRBV11-2 and J usage is TRBJ2-1; TRBD1 matches 7 bases. This CDR3 is 15 amino acids long. Germline V CDR1 and CDR2: SGHAT, FQNNGV. Trimming at V came to 6 bases and at J to 6 bases, leaving 11 bases not matched to a gene. CDR3 in DNA: TGTGCCAGCAGAACAGGGGAGCGCCCGTCCAATGAGCAGTTCTTC. It encodes CASRTGERPSNEQFF. The full variable domain, its missing parts supplied by reference TRBV11-2 and TRBJ2-1, is EAGVAQSPRYKIIEKRQSVAFWCNPISGHATLYWYQQILGQGPKLLIQFQNNGVVDDSQLPKDRFSAERLKGVDSTLKIQPAKLEDSAVYLCASRTGERPSNEQFFGPGTRLTVL.

This clonotype was picked up a small number of times. CDR3 in amino acids: CASSPLRQDKAFF. The CDR3 DNA follows: TGTGCCAGCAGTCCCCTACGACAGGATAAAGCTTTCTTT. The chain joins TRBV6-1 to TRBJ1-1; maybe TRBD1 (6 bases). The CDR3 is 13 amino acids. V lost 5 bases, J lost 9 bases, and 16 bases lay in between. Germline V CDR1 and CDR2: MNHNS, SASEGT.

This clonotype has only a few counts. The CDR3 DNA sequence: TGCAGTGCTCTAGGACTAGCGGGAGTTCTGAACACCGGGGAGCTGTTTTTT. This sequence encodes CSALGLAGVLNTGELFF. This sequence joins TRBV20-1 and TRBJ2-2, with 13 nucleotides matching TRBD2. The J segment lost 1 base and the V segment lost 5 bases, leaving 7 bases of the junction unmatched. CDR1 DFQATT and CDR2 SNEGSKA come from the germline V gene (reference sequence). The CDR3 contains 17 residues.

In its sample, this clonotype was seen a few times. The chain employs TRBV15 and TRBJ2-3; no firm D call. Trimming stripped 2 bases from V and 8 bases from J, with 8 bases between. In germline, CDR1 is LNHNV, CDR2 YYDKDF (reference sequence). The CDR3 contains 12 residues. CDR3 protein: CATSRQDGTQYF. The DNA of the CDR3 is TGTGCCACCAGCAGACAGGATGGTACGCAGTATTTT.

The CDR3 loop is CAVSLGSGRGNEQFF. DNA for the CDR3: TGTGCAGTTTCTCTTGGATCGGGGAGAGGGAATGAGCAGTTCTTC. This sequence joins TRBV7-8 and TRBJ2-1; D may be TRBD2 (5 bases). Germline loops: CDR1 SGHVS, CDR2 FQNEAQ. The CDR3 is 15 residues long.

This clonotype was seen a few times. The chain carries TRBV2 and TRBJ2-3; the D is unclear. The CDR3 runs to 14 residues. Trimming left V 7 bases short and J 2 bases short, with 13 bases between. Germline V lookup: CDR1 SNHLY, CDR2 FYNNEI. CDR3 sequence: CASTKELPTDTQYF. The CDR3 nucleotides read TGTGCCAGCACAAAGGAGCTACCCACAGATACGCAGTATTTT.

V and J are TRBV7-9 and TRBJ1-1, with D uncertain. This CDR3 is built from 12 residues. Trimming took 1 base from V and 7 from J, leaving 7 bases between them. CDR1 SEHNR and CDR2 FQNEAQ come from the germline V gene (reference sequence). This CDR3 is CASSLGALEAFF. In nucleotides, the CDR3 is TGTGCCAGCAGCTTAGGTGCCCTTGAAGCTTTCTTT.

In its sample, this clonotype was seen a few times. The chain is built from TRBV27 and TRBJ2-7, with a possible D match to TRBD2 (7 bases). Deletions cut 8 bases from V and 4 bases from J, with 12 bases between. CDR3 length: 12 amino acids. Germline assignment: CDR1 MNHEY and CDR2 SMNVEV (reference sequence). The CDR3 spells CASRRGGYEQYF. CDR3 coding DNA: TGTGCCAGCCGTAGGGGGGGGTACGAGCAGTACTTC.

This clonotype was seen only a few times. V usage is TRBV20-1 and J usage is TRBJ2-1, with a weak D call TRBD2 (5 bases). Germline V gene sequence: CDR1 DFQATT, CDR2 SNEGSKA (reference sequence). CDR3 size: 14 residues. V was pared by 1 base and J by 5 bases, with 12 bases between. This CDR3 is CSARGGRENNEQFF. DNA of the CDR3: TGCAGTGCTAGAGGCGGGCGAGAAAACAATGAGCAGTTCTTC.

This clonotype was found a few times. The chain employs TRBV7-2 and TRBJ2-1, with 7 bases aligning to TRBD2. CDR3 length equals 16 residues. J was trimmed by 8 bases and V by 4 bases; bases with no gene match: 14. Germline V gene data show CDR1 as SGHTA and CDR2 as FQGNSA. In DNA form, the CDR3 reads TGTGCCAGCAGCTCAAGAGCGGGACGCATCGTCTATGAGCAGTTCTTC. It specifies CASSSRAGRIVYEQFF.

The chain couples TRBV20-1 to TRBJ2-3, with 8 bases lining up with TRBD2. The trim removed 1 base at V and 9 bases at J, leaving 12 bases unmatched. Germline V gene lookup returns CDR1 DFQATT and CDR2 SNEGSKA (reference sequence). This CDR3 is built from 15 residues. The CDR3 sequence is CSARAKAGGGKTQYF. The CDR3 nucleotides are TGCAGTGCTAGAGCTAAGGCAGGCGGGGGGAAAACGCAGTATTTT.

The gene calls are TRBV6-1 and TRBJ2-5, with D perhaps matching TRBD1 (5 bases). CDR3 size: 14 residues. CDR1 is MNHNS and CDR2 is SASEGT in the germline V gene. The V gene lost 5 bases and the J gene lost 7 bases, with 17 bases spanning the gap. DNA for the CDR3: TGTGCCAGCAGTAGGGGCCCTCCCCTCGGGACCCAGTACTTC. Translation: CASSRGPPLGTQYF.

V and J are TRBV11-2 and TRBJ1-1, with no clear D. Germline V CDR1 and CDR2: SGHAT, FQNNGV. The CDR3 spans 17 residues. Trimming left V 0 bases short and J 4 bases short, with 18 bases between. The DNA of the CDR3 is TGTGCCAGCAGCTTAGAGGCGGTGTGGCCTATGGGCACTGAAGCTTTCTTT. As protein: CASSLEAVWPMGTEAFF.

This clonotype has a handful of counts. J is TRBJ1-1 and V is TRBV3-1; TRBD1 is a possible D gene (5 bases). The CDR3 runs to 15 residues. CDR1 is LGHDT and CDR2 is YNNKEL in the germline V gene (reference sequence). The V end lost 5 bases, the J end lost 0 bases, and 13 bases lay between the germline ends. CDR3 sequence: CASSARDGLNTEAFF. The CDR3 DNA is TGTGCCAGCAGCGCGCGGGACGGGTTGAACACTGAAGCTTTCTTT.

This clonotype was observed a handful of times. This CDR3 reads CASCGMSSGANVLTF. CDR3 sequence (DNA): TGTGCCAGCTGTGGGATGAGCTCTGGGGCCAACGTCCTGACTTTC. The V gene is TRBV28, the J gene TRBJ2-6, with D unclear. CDR1 and CDR2 from the germline V gene are MDHEN and SYDVKM. Trimming stripped 8 bases from V and 0 bases from J, with 11 bases between. The CDR3 has 15 residues.

This rearrangement joins TRBV4-1 to TRBJ2-1; D is undetermined. CDR3 length equals 16 residues. The V end was cut by 1 base, the J end by 0 bases, with 10 bases between. The V gene's germline CDR1 is MGHRA and CDR2 YSYEKL. The CDR3 loop is CASSQVGPGSYNEQFF. The CDR3 DNA follows: TGCGCCAGCAGCCAAGTCGGACCAGGCTCCTACAATGAGCAGTTCTTC.